A selection of T cell receptor beta chains follows, all from one sample in a study of graft-versus-host responses after intestinal transplantation. TCRdb keeps only in-frame clones here, not all; method: immunoSEQ multiplex PCR. This sample has around 99,000 clones, with about 91% found just once. These receptors have no known antigen. The specimen comprised unstimulated CD4+ T cells sorted from spleen or lymph node cells, sampled before transplant. Receptors originate from a human donor who was the organ donor for an intestinal transplant. Each CDR3 is given with its conserved first and last residue. D genes are given only for firm matches. For some rows the clone size is stated as once, few or many, or as a class when expanded; others skip it.

TRBJ2-1 | TRBV5-4 | once | - | TGTGCCAGCAGCCCGGACAGCTACAATGAGCAGTTCTTC | CASSPDSYNEQFF
TRBJ2-7 | TRBV7-2 | - | - | TGTGCCAGCAACTTAGTTCAGGGGAATAACTACGAGCAGTACTTC | CASNLVQGNNYEQYF
TRBJ2-7 | TRBV20-1 | - | TRBD2 | TGCAGTGCGGGGGGGACCTACGAGCAGTACTTC | CSAGGTYEQYF
TRBJ2-7 | TRBV7-2 | - | - | TGTGCCAGCACCTTAGTGGGGTCCTACGAGCAGTACTTC | CASTLVGSYEQYF
TRBJ1-6 | TRBV9 | - | TRBD1 | TGTGCCAGCAGCCGACGGCAGGGGGATAATTCACCCCTCCACTTT | CASSRRQGDNSPLHF
TRBJ2-7 | TRBV5-4 | once | - | TGTGCCAGCAGCGCCGCCGGGACTGGGCCCATCGAGCAGTACTTC | CASSAAGTGPIEQYF
TRBJ2-5 | TRBV15 | - | - | TGTGCCACCAGCAGAGATCGGGGGGAGACCCAGTACTTC | CATSRDRGETQYF
TRBJ2-5 | TRBV14 | - | TRBD2 | TGTGCCAGCAGCCAAGATAGTTTACTAGCGGGGAGAGAGACCCAGTACTTC | CASSQDSLLAGRETQYF
TRBJ1-2 | TRBV5-6 | once | TRBD1 | TGTGCCAGCAGCTCGGCCGGGACAGGGTTAGAAGGCGGCTACACCTTC | CASSSAGTGLEGGYTF
TRBJ1-5 | TRBV5-5 | - | - | TGTGCCAGCAGCATCCGGAGCAGCAATCAGCCCCAGCATTTT | CASSIRSSNQPQHF
TRBJ2-7 | TRBV7-2 | - | TRBD2 | TGTGCCAGCAGCTTCACTAGCGGGGGGCCTTACGAGCAGTACTTC | CASSFTSGGPYEQYF
TRBJ2-7 | TRBV7-9 | - | - | TGTGCCAGCAGCTCCCAGACAGGAGGTTCCTACGAGCAGTACTTC | CASSSQTGGSYEQYF
TRBJ2-2 | TRBV5-1 | - | TRBD2 | TGCGCCAGCAGCTTGAGGGCTAGCGGGAGGCCGAACACCGGGGAGCTGTTTTTT | CASSLRASGRPNTGELFF
TRBJ2-1 | TRBV11-3 | - | - | TGTGCCAGCAGCTTAGGTATCGGTGGGTCCAATGAGCAGTTCTTC | CASSLGIGGSNEQFF
TRBJ2-1 | TRBV7-8 | few | TRBD1 | TGTGCCAGCAGCTCTACAGGGGGCGCCTACAATGAGCAGTTCTTC | CASSSTGGAYNEQFF
TRBJ2-3 | TRBV7-2 | few | TRBD2 | TGTGCCAGCAGCTCTACCGGACTAGCGGCCTACACAGATACGCAGTATTTT | CASSSTGLAAYTDTQYF
TRBJ2-3 | TRBV28 | - | TRBD1 | TGTGCCAGCAGGGGGGCCGGGACAGGGGCTGCAGATACGCAGTATTTT | CASRGAGTGAADTQYF
TRBJ1-5 | TRBV25-1 | - | - | TGTGCCAGCAGTGAACTTTATAGCAATCAGCCCCAGCATTTT | CASSELYSNQPQHF
TRBJ1-4 | TRBV18 | - | TRBD1 | TGTGCCAGCTCATTGGACAGGGGGCGCATTGAAAAACTGTTTTTT | CASSLDRGRIEKLFF
TRBJ1-2 | TRBV12-2 | - | - | TGTGCAAGTCGCTTAGGGGACAGGGGGCTTGGCTACACCTTC | CASRLGDRGLGYTF
TRBJ1-6 | TRBV27 | - | TRBD1 | TGTGCCAGCAGACGACAGGGGGGTTCACCCCTCCACTTT | CASRRQGGSPLHF
TRBJ2-7 | TRBV5-1 | - | - | TGCGCCAGGAGCTCCGGTTCCTACGAGCAGTACTTC | CARSSGSYEQYF